Below are 5 T cell receptor beta chains sequenced from a single sample in a study of CD8+CD57+ T cells in acquired aplastic anemia. Patients who underwent sequencing had shown CD8+CD57+ cell expansion by flow cytometry. Genomic DNA, the template, was used for profiling of the TCR beta VDJ and CDR3. TCRdb ran MiXCR on the reads and lists one entry per CDR3 protein. The sample records hundreds of thousands of distinct CDR3 sequences, approximately 32% being singletons. The source material was sorted CD4+, CD8+, or CD8+CD57+ T cells (not recorded which) from PBMCs. The receptor set was obtained from a human donor with aplastic anemia.

This clonotype was observed many times. The chain carries TRBV19 and TRBJ1-1; D remains unclear. The CDR3 is made up of 13 amino acids. CDR1 is LNHDA and CDR2 is SQIVND in the germline V gene (reference sequence). Trimming pared 0 bases from V and 0 bases from J, leaving 2 bases between. The CDR3 DNA reads as TGTGCCAGTAGTATAGATCTGAACACTGAAGCTTTCTTT. Its protein is CASSIDLNTEAFF.

This clonotype was counted many times. The J gene is TRBJ2-3, the V gene TRBV29-1, with 7 bases fitting TRBD1. Per germline, CDR1 SQVTM and CDR2 ANQGSEA. J gave up 1 base and V 7 bases, and 5 bases lay outside the gene matches. This CDR3 has 13 amino acids. CDR3 loop: CSATGMGTDTQYF. CDR3 sequence (DNA): TGCAGCGCGACAGGGATGGGCACAGATACGCAGTATTTT.

J is TRBJ2-7 and V is TRBV11-2, with D possibly matching TRBD2 (7 bases). With 2 bases removed from V and 7 bases from J, the gap between germline ends came to 27 bases. Germline V lookup: CDR1 SGHAT, CDR2 FQNNGV. The CDR3 spans 18 residues. The CDR3 DNA sequence: TGTGCCAGCAGCTTATACGCACCTCTAGCGGACAGACTAAAGGAGCAGTACTTC. It encodes CASSLYAPLADRLKEQYF.

Notes on this clonotype: The junction differs from germline at one of its ends, possibly a read error. The rearrangement links TRBV5-1 to TRBJ1-4; D not certain. Looked up from germline, CDR1 is SGHRS and CDR2 is YFSETQ. The CDR3 has 14 amino acids. CDR3 DNA: TGCGCCAGCAGCTTAGACGGTAATAATGAAAAACTGCTTTTT. Residues: CASSLDGNNEKLLF. Using reference TRBV5-1 and TRBJ1-4 for the parts outside the CDR3, the full variable domain is KAGVTQTPRYLIKTRGQQVTLSCSPISGHRSVSWYQQTPGQGLQFLFEYFSETQRNKGNFPGRFSGRQFSNSRSEMNVSTLELGDSALYLCASSLDGNNEKLLFGSGTQLSVL.

V is TRBV9 and J is TRBJ2-7; TRBD1 is a possible D gene (7 bases). This CDR3 region has 16 residues. The V gene lost 0 bases and the J gene lost 0 bases, with 13 bases spanning the gap. The germline V gene encodes CDR1 SGDLS and CDR2 YYNGEE. The CDR3: CASSVGAGGSSYEQYF. The CDR3 DNA reads as TGTGCCAGCAGCGTAGGGGCAGGGGGGAGCTCCTACGAGCAGTACTTC. Using reference TRBV9 and TRBJ2-7 for the parts outside the CDR3, the full variable domain is DSGVTQTPKHLITATGQRVTLRCSPRSGDLSVYWYQQSLDQGLQFLIQYYNGEERAKGNILERFSAQQFPDLHSELNLSSLELGDSALYFCASSVGAGGSSYEQYFGPGTRLTVT.